Listed here are 23 T cell receptor beta chains from one sample, sequenced in a study of shared clonotypes between healthy human individuals (dated by TCRdb to about 2020). Library creation used the immunoSEQ multiplex PCR assay. TCRdb limited this immuneACCESS table to in-frame rearrangements with V and J called. A share of clones is missing; checked studies link under half to unresolved V genes, and the rest is unexplained. Across this sample there are approximately 2,300,000 clones, with around 93% seen only once. The ten largest clones add up to 0.37% of the sample. Sequencing was carried out using naive CD4+ T cells from PBMCs. The cell subset or site tag for this specimen amounts to: CD45RA+ positively selected. The receptors stem from a man younger than 35 in good health. Some clones in this sample may be carry-over from other donors' samples.

This rearrangement joins TRBV5-1 to TRBJ2-3; the D gene is possibly TRBD1 (6 bases). Per the germline V gene, CDR1 is SGHRS and CDR2 is YFSETQ. This CDR3 spans 14 amino acids. V shed 7 bases and J shed 1 base, with 13 bases lying between them. The CDR3 here is CASGLQGRTDTQYF. As DNA, the CDR3 is TGCGCCAGCGGGTTACAGGGTCGCACAGATACGCAGTATTTT.

Comment on this clone: Additional DNA sequences in this sample encode the identical CDR3. In DNA, the CDR3 is TGCGCCAGCAGCCCAGGACTAGCGGGAGGGCTAGCCAAAAACATTCAGTACTTC. Residues: CASSPGLAGGLAKNIQYF. V usage is TRBV4-1 and J usage is TRBJ2-4; TRBD2 agrees at 15 bases. Germline lookup yields CDR1 MGHRA and CDR2 YSYEKL. The CDR3 consists of 18 residues. The junction had 4 bases not matched to a gene; V was cut back by 4 bases and J by 0 bases.

The chain uses TRBV7-3 and TRBJ2-3; the D is unclear. This CDR3 spans 16 amino acids. Germline loops: CDR1 SGHTA, CDR2 FQGTGA. Trimming removed 5 bases from V and 6 bases from J, with 21 bases in between. CDR3 loop: CASSLVGSAISDTQYF. CDR3 sequence (DNA): TGTGCCAGCAGCCTGGTCGGCTCGGCAATCAGTGATACGCAGTATTTT.

The CDR3 region is CASSLLAGAYTEAFF. CDR3 bases: TGTGCCAGCAGTTTATTGGCAGGGGCGTACACTGAAGCTTTCTTT. The gene calls are TRBV27 and TRBJ1-1, with D possibly being TRBD1 (6 bases). Deletions cut 1 base from V and 3 bases from J, with 12 bases between. Germline values: CDR1 MNHEY, CDR2 SMNVEV (reference sequence). The CDR3 totals 15 residues.

The chain joins TRBV28 to TRBJ1-4; D uncertain. The V end lost 5 bases, the J end lost 8 bases, and 15 bases lay between the germline ends. The germline V gene encodes CDR1 MDHEN and CDR2 SYDVKM. CDR3 length equals 14 residues. The CDR3 is CASSPLAPVEKLFF. CDR3 bases: TGTGCCAGCAGTCCACTAGCCCCTGTGGAAAAACTGTTTTTT.

This clone appeared a single time. The chain carries TRBV27 and TRBJ1-5, with 11 bases matching TRBD1. The V and J ends lost 5 bases and 4 bases, in that order; junction bases with no gene match: 10. This CDR3 spans 17 amino acids. Germline CDR1 and CDR2: MNHEY and SMNVEV (reference sequence). The CDR3 loop reads CASSPRTGGLLNQPQHF. The CDR3, as DNA: TGTGCCAGCAGTCCGCGGACAGGGGGCCTCCTGAATCAGCCCCAGCATTTT.

The rearrangement links TRBV6-5 to TRBJ2-5; a possible D gene is TRBD2 (6 bases). V dropped 4 bases and J dropped 2 bases, with 11 bases sitting between them. Germline V gene sequence: CDR1 MNHEY, CDR2 SVGAGI. The CDR3 length is 14 residues. The CDR3 nucleotides are TGTGCCAGCAGTTGGGTGGGGGGACAAGAGACCCAGTACTTC. Its translation is CASSWVGGQETQYF.

On this clone: This sample includes further DNA sequences coding for the same CDR3. V is TRBV5-4 and J is TRBJ1-1, with no clear D. Germline assignment: CDR1 SGHNT and CDR2 YYREEE (reference sequence). This CDR3 region has 14 residues. Between the trimmed V and J ends, which lost 4 bases and 1 base, there was a span of 11 bases. In DNA form, the CDR3 reads TGTGCCAGCAGCGTGCGGGCGGGGAACACTGAAGCTTTCTTT. Translated, it gives CASSVRAGNTEAFF. Full variable domain (rest looked up from reference TRBV5-4 and TRBJ1-1): ETGVTQSPTHLIKTRGQQVTLRCSSQSGHNTVSWYQQALGQGPQFIFQYYREEENGRGNFPPRFSGLQFPNYSSELNVNALELDDSALYLCASSVRAGNTEAFFGQGTRLTVV.

The gene calls are TRBV10-2 and TRBJ2-1; D unclear. The CDR3 loop spans 12 amino acids. Germline V gene lookup returns CDR1 WSHSY and CDR2 SAAADI. V lost 8 bases and J lost 3, with 8 bases in between. CDR3 in amino acids: CASGVLYNEQFF. CDR3 sequence (DNA): TGCGCCAGCGGAGTCCTCTACAATGAGCAGTTCTTC.

This clone was counted a single time. J is TRBJ2-1 and V is TRBV11-2, with 9 bases lining up with TRBD2. Per the germline V gene, CDR1 is SGHAT and CDR2 is FQNNGV. The trim removed 7 bases at V and 6 bases at J, leaving 19 bases unmatched. The CDR3 spans 18 residues. The CDR3 protein is CASTRLLVARGGFNEQFF. The CDR3 DNA is TGTGCCAGCACCAGATTATTGGTGGCGCGGGGGGGGTTCAATGAGCAGTTCTTC.

The rearrangement links TRBV7-3 to TRBJ2-1; either TRBD1 or TRBD2 may supply D (5 bases each). The ends were cut back, 4 bases at V and 4 bases at J, with 20 bases in the middle. This CDR3 is 17 amino acids long. From germline, CDR1 is SGHTA and CDR2 FQGTGA. Written as DNA, the CDR3 is TGTGCCAGCAGCTCCCTCGTAGGTCGGGGCCAATACAATGAGCAGTTCTTC. Residues: CASSSLVGRGQYNEQFF.

Worth noting for this clone: At the DNA level, this CDR3 is encoded by other sequences in the same sample as well. V usage is TRBV6-5 and J usage is TRBJ2-7; 9 nucleotides match TRBD2. CDR3 length equals 14 residues. Germline V gene sequence: CDR1 MNHEY, CDR2 SVGAGI. V gave up 6 bases and J gave up 5 bases; unmatched junction bases: 8. The CDR3 sequence is CASRLLAGVNEQYF. The CDR3 nucleotides read TGTGCCAGCAGGCTGTTAGCGGGAGTAAACGAGCAGTACTTC.

Points on this clone: Other DNA variants within this sample encode the same CDR3. This chain connects TRBV18 to TRBJ2-5; 10 positions agree with TRBD1. Germline lookup yields CDR1 KGHSH and CDR2 LQKENI. There are 15 residues in the CDR3. The V and J ends lost 6 bases and 3 bases, in that order; junction bases with no gene match: 7. In DNA, the CDR3 is TGTGCCAGCTCGCCCGGGACAGGGGTTGAAGAGACCCAGTACTTC. Translating gives CASSPGTGVEETQYF. The full variable domain, with the rest looked up from reference TRBV18 and TRBJ2-5, is NAGVMQNPRHLVRRRGQEARLRCSPMKGHSHVYWYRQLPEEGLKFMVYLQKENIIDESGMPKERFSAEFPKEGPSILRIQQVVRGDSAAYFCASSPGTGVEETQYFGPGTRLLVL.

J is TRBJ2-2 and V is TRBV7-9, with 7 bases matching TRBD1. Germline V gene lookup returns CDR1 SEHNR and CDR2 FQNEAQ (reference sequence). J gave up 6 bases and V 4 bases, and 2 bases lay outside the gene matches. The CDR3 sequence is 13 residues long. The DNA for the CDR3 is TGTGCCAGCAGCTCCACAGGGGCCGGGGAGCTGTTTTTT. This gives the protein CASSSTGAGELFF. The whole variable domain, filled in from reference TRBV7-9 and TRBJ2-2, reads DTGVSQNPRHKITKRGQNVTFRCDPISEHNRLYWYRQTLGQGPEFLTYFQNEAQLEKSRLLSDRFSAERPKGSFSTLEIQRTEQGDSAMYLCASSSTGAGELFFGEGSRLTVL.

The chain has TRBV25-1 and TRBJ2-1; D is uncertain. This CDR3 has 15 residues. Trimming took 3 bases from V and 4 from J, leaving 13 bases between them. The germline V gene encodes CDR1 MGHDK and CDR2 SYGVNS. For the CDR3, the DNA is TGTGCCAGCAGTGAGTTAAAGGCTACGTACAATGAGCAGTTCTTC. Translating it yields CASSELKATYNEQFF.

A note on this clone: The same CDR3 can be traced to other DNA sequences in this sample. This chain uses TRBV20-1 with TRBJ2-1; D gene unclear. The germline V and J ends were trimmed by 4 bases and 5 bases, with 3 bases remaining between them. Germline values: CDR1 DFQATT, CDR2 SNEGSKA (reference sequence). This CDR3 is 10 amino acids long. DNA of the CDR3: TGCAGTGCTACGGACAATGAGCAGTTCTTC. Its translation: CSATDNEQFF.

V and J are TRBV19 and TRBJ2-7; TRBD1 matches 9 bases. Germline loops: CDR1 LNHDA, CDR2 SQIVND (reference sequence). Trimming removed 5 bases from V and 4 bases from J; junction bases left unmatched: 6. The length of the CDR3 is 14 residues. CDR3 loop: CASSVQGALYEQYF. The CDR3 coding sequence is TGTGCCAGTAGTGTACAGGGGGCTTTGTACGAGCAGTACTTC.

The chain recombines TRBV2 with TRBJ2-4, with TRBD1 matching 10 bases. J lost 0 bases, V lost 0 bases, and 5 bases had no gene match. This CDR3 is 18 amino acids long. Germline V gene lookup returns CDR1 SNHLY and CDR2 FYNNEI. Here the CDR3 reads CASSEALGTGEAKNIQYF. The CDR3 DNA sequence: TGTGCCAGCAGTGAAGCTTTAGGGACAGGGGAAGCCAAAAACATTCAGTACTTC.

The chain has TRBV7-8 and TRBJ2-7; the match to TRBD1 covers 8 bases. The V gene end was trimmed by 4 bases and the J gene end by 3 bases; junction bases not matched to a gene: 8. Germline V gene data show CDR1 as SGHVS and CDR2 as FQNEAQ. The length of the CDR3 is 15 residues. CDR3 loop: CASSSETGVDYEQYF. The CDR3 DNA is TGTGCCAGCAGCTCCGAGACAGGGGTAGACTACGAGCAGTACTTC. Variable domain in full (rest from reference TRBV7-8 and TRBJ2-7): GAGVSQSPRYKVAKRGQDVALRCDPISGHVSLFWYQQALGQGPEFLTYFQNEAQLDKSGLPSDRFFAERPEGSVSTLKIQRTQQEDSAVYLCASSSETGVDYEQYFGPGTRLTVT.

Only one count was recorded for this clone. The V call is TRBV27, the J call TRBJ2-1; D may be TRBD2 (6 bases). V was pared by 4 bases and J by 5 bases, with 21 bases between. The CDR3 is 17 residues long. From germline, CDR1 is MNHEY and CDR2 SMNVEV (reference sequence). In DNA, the CDR3 is TGTGCCAGCAGTTCCGTAACTAGGCCAGCGGGCCACAATGAGCAGTTCTTC. It specifies CASSSVTRPAGHNEQFF.

J is TRBJ2-1 and V is TRBV5-1, with D unresolved. The CDR3 loop spans 15 amino acids. Germline CDR1 SGHRS, CDR2 YFSETQ. The V and J ends lost 4 bases and 3 bases respectively, with 14 bases between them. DNA for the CDR3: TGCGCCAGCAGCCCTCGACTTAGCCACTACAATGAGCAGTTCTTC. Protein sequence: CASSPRLSHYNEQFF.

The CDR3 sequence is CASSMTGRSYEQYF. The CDR3 region has the DNA TGTGCCAGTAGTATGACGGGAAGGTCCTACGAGCAGTACTTC. This chain joins TRBV19 and TRBJ2-7, with a possible D match to TRBD2 (5 bases). Germline assignment: CDR1 LNHDA and CDR2 SQIVND (reference sequence). Trimming removed 3 bases from V and 1 base from J, with 10 bases in between. The CDR3 length is 14 residues.

This chain joins TRBV19 and TRBJ2-1; 7 bases map to TRBD2. This CDR3 spans 15 amino acids. The germline CDR1 and CDR2 sequences are LNHDA and SQIVND (reference sequence). With 3 bases clipped from V and 6 bases from J, the junction kept 8 bases outside the gene matches. Here the CDR3 DNA reads TGTGCCAGTAGTATCACAGGCGGGAGTGCCAATGAGCAGTTCTTC. Translation gives CASSITGGSANEQFF.